The subject of this entry is one T cell receptor (beta chain). What this receptor recognizes is not known. No much larger clonotype is one base removed from it; base qualities were not supplied. The data stem from a study of cytomegalovirus exposure and HLA in healthy donors (dated by TCRdb to the late 2010s). Background on the whole study: According to an earlier analysis of 587 of the donors, about 179 million T cells yielded some 120 million unique TCR beta sequences and around 300 Gb of sequence data. The study profiled the T cell repertoires of hundreds of subjects by immunosequencing and related them to cytomegalovirus serostatus. All discovery cohort repertoires had been generated using a single sequencing platform. To predict cytomegalovirus infection status, the study brought together high-throughput TCR immunosequencing, statistical association of individual TCRs with disease status, and machine learning. To study patterns of TCR occurrence, a later analysis re-analyzed previously published TCR beta repertoires from 650 to 750 donors and added high-resolution HLA genotyping. In a later genetic analysis, genome-wide SNP genotypes for 398 of the 666 donors were used, and that subset was treated as a discovery cohort. To decide whether each TCR beta V gene segment behaved as functional or pseudogenic, an earlier analysis of some 540 of the donors relied on high-throughput TCR beta sequencing. The number of typed donors differed by locus: 629-630 for A, B, C, DRB1 and DQB1; 522 for DQA1; 606 for DPA1; and 400 to 480 for DPB1. HLA typing included class I and class II loci at four-digit resolution. Roughly 290 gigabases of sequencing data and approximately 92 million unique TCR sequences made up an early release that covered 640 HLA-typed donors. Roughly 5 DR-DQ haplotypes were handled as single units for association and clustering because linkage in the cohort was strong. Among the roughly 400 genotyped donors, approximately 76% belonged to the genetic ancestry cluster associated with self-reported Caucasian donors. On average, around 240,000 unique TCR beta nucleotide sequences were sequenced per donor among 398 genotyped donors of the cohort, with about 17% of those sequences being non-productive. The study aimed to test whether signatures of past pathogen exposure could be identified by cataloging public T cell receptors. A separate validation cohort of roughly 130 different subjects was used in addition to the roughly 640-subject first cohort. Rather than using new phenotypic data, the later analysis identified candidate immune exposures from TCR beta sequences and from how often those sequences occurred across donors. Donor age, sex, ethnicity and CMV serostatus were compiled alongside the repertoire data.

The cohort was made up of 666 healthy bone marrow donors. Cohort members were all nominally healthy when sampled, although unrecorded immune exposures were likely present. The donor was CMV seronegative and belonged to the group of more than 300 seronegative cohort members. A peripheral blood sample was provided by each donor, and peripheral blood mononuclear cells were used for TCR beta sequencing. The Qiagen DNeasy Blood Extraction Kit was used to extract genomic DNA from the blood cell samples. The method was the immunoSEQ multiplex PCR assay. For the multiplex PCR, a mixture combining 60 forward primers for TCR Vbeta segments and 13 reverse primers for TCR Jbeta segments was used. The CDR3 region of rearranged TCR beta genes was amplified from genomic DNA by a multiplex PCR assay. Amplified TCR beta libraries were sequenced as 87-base-pair reads on the Illumina HiSeq System. Regarding the original processing steps: A later analysis tallied around 87 million unique TCR beta chains across the 640 or so repertoires, and some 10 million of those chains were shared by two or more donors. Raw reads were error-corrected and collapsed into unique sequences by a nearest-neighbor algorithm in which closely related sequences were merged to remove PCR and sequencing errors. CDR3 sequences were aligned to IMGT reference sequences to assign V, D and J gene segments. For a sequence to be retained, a match of at least six nucleotides to both a V gene segment and a J gene segment was required. A rearrangement counted as productive if the CDR3 had no stop codons and remained in frame with V and J, and every other rearrangement counted as non-productive. Following IMGT convention, CDR3 was defined as the stretch from the second conserved V-encoded cysteine to the conserved J-encoded phenylalanine. In an earlier analysis of more than 550 of the donors, sequences lacking an unambiguous match to a single V gene segment were excluded. An earlier analysis of over 450 of the donors classified V segments as functional when productive rearrangements were above 56.7% and as segregating when the standard deviation between donors was above 5%. A statistical classification framework was built to diagnose cytomegalovirus status from the catalog of TCR beta chain sequences. V and J gene assignment, in a later analysis, came from comparing TCR nucleotide sequences with IMGT/GENE-DB human TR gene sequences. Using the TCRdist pipeline, a later analysis assigned CDR3 sequences along with most-parsimonious VDJ recombination scenarios. In a later analysis, every TCR beta chain was defined by the combination of its CDR3 amino acid sequence and its V-gene family, and reads without a unique V-gene family were dropped. To address suspected cross-contamination and a sequencing artifact, a later analysis removed a few hundred highly shared, low-generation-probability nucleotide sequences. For each public chain, a later analysis derived a clonal expansion index from normalized ranks of inferred template counts within each repertoire. In a later analysis, generation probabilities were computed with a VDJ recombination model fitted to out-of-frame rearrangements, and the resulting probabilities were checked against IGoR. In a later analysis, TCR-TCR, TCR-HLA and TCR-CMV co-occurrence was scored with hypergeometric tests, and a repertoire-size bias correction was applied to TCR pairs. To estimate false discovery rates, a later analysis permuted the HLA or CMV assignments 20 times. In a later analysis, co-occurring TCRs were grouped using DBSCAN, and TCRdist sequence similarity was added for clustering within HLA-allele-positive subsets. For co-occurrence clustering, repertoires with fewer than 30,000 or more than 120,000 public chains were excluded, along with roughly 5 repertoires with anomalous nucleotide sharing. What TCRdb holds here is the immuneACCESS table cut down to in-frame rearrangements. Part of the clones is not present; checked against another copy, under half of the missing clones reflect an unresolved V gene, and the others are unexplained. The D gene and trimming were derived from the DNA, and the V and J assignments and clone size from that table. This sample is represented by a few hundred thousand clones; roughly 80% of them were singletons. The ten top clones hold just under 3% of the sample.

What the work shows at the level of the full study, not this receptor alone: Some IMGT-functional V segments, including TRBV6-2 and TRBV6-3, could not be distinguished by the 87-base-pair reads and were therefore excluded. In a later analysis, HLA-associated TCR beta chains showed more clonal expansion and lower generation probabilities than non-associated chains that were equally common. A later genetic analysis reported fewer N-insertions in productive TCRs among donors in an Asian-associated ancestry cluster than the roughly 700-donor mean. Because counts were too low, more than 15 rarely observed V segments, including chromosome 9 orphons, were left out of the earlier analysis of some 600 of the donors. A later analysis found that most CMV-associated TCR beta chains appeared HLA-restricted, with HLA associations seemingly driven largely by CMV exposure. The only immune exposure information available for the cohort was CMV serostatus. Roughly uniform sequencing depth across donors was assumed in presence/absence analyses, although this assumption may not hold. According to a later analysis, TCR association rates differed among HLA loci, with DRB1 alleles showing the most associated TCRs and HLA-C alleles showing the fewest. A later genetic analysis associated a missense DCLRE1C variant with V-gene and J-gene trimming of TCR beta chains, and an independent cohort replicated the association. A further reported finding was that TCR beta sequences accurately predicted the HLA-A and HLA-B alleles for most subjects in the first cohort. When HLA alleles, especially DR and DQ, strongly co-occurred, attributing TCR associations to individual alleles was difficult. In both the original and validation cohorts, the classifier was reported to diagnose cytomegalovirus status with high specificity and sensitivity. A few of the identified cytomegalovirus-associated TCR beta chains were confirmed in vitro to be specific for cytomegalovirus antigens. Most TCR sequences were seen in very few donors, while some public TCRs were found in many individuals. The sequencing pipeline was judged likely to have produced a cluster of highly shared sequence variants as a technical artifact. In a later analysis, several top co-occurrence clusters were reported to appear linked to parvovirus B19, influenza, CMV and Epstein-Barr virus. Correlated functional status among segregating V segments might reflect linkage disequilibrium, but an unknown experimental factor could not be ruled out. A total of 164 TCR beta chains were listed by the study as associated with cytomegalovirus. An earlier analysis of approximately 590 of the donors showed that most TCR beta V segments appeared in productive rearrangements either about 87% or about 30% of the time, which broadly matched IMGT annotations. Because some donors lacked HLA typing at each locus, the association tests relied only on the typed subset. According to the authors, the approach could potentially be generalized to other disease states and immunological phenotypes. This cohort had only TCR beta chains sequenced, and the lack of alpha or paired-chain data limited which features could be detected. In a later analysis, over 15,000 TCR beta sequences were associated with specific HLA alleles at a false discovery rate of 0.05.

Trimming takes 7 bases from V and 7 bases from J, and the germline ends sit 11 bases apart. Counted from cysteine to phenylalanine, this CDR3 has 13 amino acids. The sequence is cut down to CDR3 DNA, 39 bases in frame from base 1. CDR1 and CDR2, per the germline V gene, are MNHEY and SVGAGI. The sample was PBMCs. The clonotype originates from a woman between 25 and 40 years old in good health and CMV-seronegative. This sequence uses TRBV6-5 and TRBJ1-6; the D gene is possibly TRBD1, with 5 bases matching. At the DNA level, the sequence is TGTGCCAGCAACTACGGGGGGAATTCACCCCTCCACTTT. This translates into CASNYGGNSPLHF.